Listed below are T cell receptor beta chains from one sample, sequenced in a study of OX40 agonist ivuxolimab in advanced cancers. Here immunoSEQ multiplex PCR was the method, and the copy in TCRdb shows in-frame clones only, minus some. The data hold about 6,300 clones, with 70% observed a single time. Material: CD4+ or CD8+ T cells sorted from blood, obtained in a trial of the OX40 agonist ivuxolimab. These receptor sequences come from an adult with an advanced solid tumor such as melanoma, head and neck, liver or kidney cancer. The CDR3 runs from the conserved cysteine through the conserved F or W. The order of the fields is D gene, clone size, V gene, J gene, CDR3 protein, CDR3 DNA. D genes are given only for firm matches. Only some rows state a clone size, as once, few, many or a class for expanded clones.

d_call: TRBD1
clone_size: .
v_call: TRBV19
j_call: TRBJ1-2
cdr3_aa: CASSPWTGVGFYGYTF
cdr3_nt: TGTGCCAGTAGTCCCTGGACAGGGGTCGGGTTCTATGGCTACACCTTC

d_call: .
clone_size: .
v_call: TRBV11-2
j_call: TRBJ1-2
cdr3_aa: CASSLYKGQLDLFF
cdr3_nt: TGTGCCAGCAGCTTATATAAGGGGCAGCTAGATTTGTTCTTC

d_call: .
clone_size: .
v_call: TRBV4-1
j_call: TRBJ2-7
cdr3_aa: CASSQDQGGTYEQYF
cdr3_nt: TGCGCCAGCAGCCAAGATCAGGGGGGTACCTACGAGCAGTACTTC

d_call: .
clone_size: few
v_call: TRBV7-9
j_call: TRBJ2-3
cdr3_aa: CASSSSNTDTQYF
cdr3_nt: TGTGCCAGCAGCTCCAGTAACACAGATACGCAGTATTTT

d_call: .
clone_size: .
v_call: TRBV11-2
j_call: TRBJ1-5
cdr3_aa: CASSLDLAGVGQPQHF
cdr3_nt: TGTGCCAGCAGCTTAGATCTGGCAGGGGTGGGTCAGCCCCAGCATTTT

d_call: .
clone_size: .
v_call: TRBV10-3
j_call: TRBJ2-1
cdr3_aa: CATASVYNEQFF
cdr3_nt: TGTGCCACTGCTAGCGTCTACAATGAGCAGTTCTTC

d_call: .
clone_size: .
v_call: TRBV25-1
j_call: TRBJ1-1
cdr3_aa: CASSKRGDTEAFF
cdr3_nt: TGTGCCAGCTCTAAAAGGGGAGACACTGAAGCTTTCTTT

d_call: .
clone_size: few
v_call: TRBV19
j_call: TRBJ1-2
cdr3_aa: CASRDNYGYTF
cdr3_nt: TGTGCCAGTAGGGATAACTATGGCTACACCTTC

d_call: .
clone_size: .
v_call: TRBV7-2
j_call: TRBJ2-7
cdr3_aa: CASSQQRTATYEQYF
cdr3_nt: TGCGCCAGCAGCCAACAGCGAACGGCCACCTACGAGCAGTACTTC

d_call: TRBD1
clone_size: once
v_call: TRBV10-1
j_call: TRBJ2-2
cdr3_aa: CASSERDRADGELFF
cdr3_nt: TGCGCCAGCAGTGAGAGGGACAGGGCTGACGGGGAGCTGTTTTTT

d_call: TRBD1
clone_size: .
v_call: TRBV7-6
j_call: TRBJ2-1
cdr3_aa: CASSPRQGPNNEQFF
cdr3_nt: TGTGCCAGCAGCCCCCGACAGGGGCCAAACAATGAGCAGTTCTTC

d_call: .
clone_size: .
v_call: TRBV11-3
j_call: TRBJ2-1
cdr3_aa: CASSKLGGKKDEQFF
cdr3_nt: TGTGCCAGCAGCAAGCTAGGGGGGAAGAAAGATGAGCAGTTCTTC

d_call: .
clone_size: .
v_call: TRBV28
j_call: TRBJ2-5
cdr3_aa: CASSLGYQETQYF
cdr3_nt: TGTGCCAGCAGTTTGGGGTACCAAGAGACCCAGTACTTC

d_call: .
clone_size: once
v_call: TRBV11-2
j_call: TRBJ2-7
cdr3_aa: CASSDGTAEQYF
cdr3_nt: TGTGCCAGTTCTGACGGGACCGCCGAGCAGTACTTC

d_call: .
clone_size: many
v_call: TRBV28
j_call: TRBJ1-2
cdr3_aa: CASSPTRVTDKDYGYTF
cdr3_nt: TGTGCCAGCAGTCCGACGCGAGTGACGGATAAAGACTATGGCTACACCTTC

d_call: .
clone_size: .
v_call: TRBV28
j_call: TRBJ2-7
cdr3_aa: CASSQAGAYEQYF
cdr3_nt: TGTGCCAGCAGCCAGGCTGGGGCCTACGAGCAGTACTTC

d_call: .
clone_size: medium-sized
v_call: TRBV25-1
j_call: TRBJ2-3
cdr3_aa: CASSEFTADTQYF
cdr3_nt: TGTGCCAGCAGTGAATTCACAGCAGATACGCAGTATTTT

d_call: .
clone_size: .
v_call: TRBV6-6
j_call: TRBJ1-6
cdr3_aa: CASNRSPLHF
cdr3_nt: TGTGCCAGCAACCGGTCACCCCTCCACTTT

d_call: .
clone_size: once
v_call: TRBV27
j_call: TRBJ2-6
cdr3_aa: CASSESSGANVLTF
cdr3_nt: TGTGCCAGCAGTGAAAGCTCTGGGGCCAACGTCCTGACTTTC

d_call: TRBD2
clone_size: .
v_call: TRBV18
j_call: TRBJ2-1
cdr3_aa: CASSPRPSGSSYNEQFF
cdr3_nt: TGTGCCAGCTCACCACGTCCTAGCGGGAGCTCCTACAATGAGCAGTTCTTC

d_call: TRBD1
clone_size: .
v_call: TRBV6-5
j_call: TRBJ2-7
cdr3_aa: CASRTTGDDYEQYF
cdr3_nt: TGTGCCAGCCGAACTACAGGGGACGACTACGAGCAGTACTTC

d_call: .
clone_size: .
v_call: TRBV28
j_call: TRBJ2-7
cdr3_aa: CASSGGGSEQYF
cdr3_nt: TGTGCCAGCAGTGGGGGCGGGAGCGAGCAGTACTTC

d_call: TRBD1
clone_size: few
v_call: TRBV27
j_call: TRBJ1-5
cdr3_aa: CASGQGFQPQHF
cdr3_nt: TGTGCCAGCGGACAGGGATTTCAGCCCCAGCATTTT

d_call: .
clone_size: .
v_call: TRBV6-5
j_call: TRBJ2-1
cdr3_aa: CASSYFNEQFF
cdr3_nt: TGTGCCAGCAGTTACTTTAATGAGCAGTTCTTC

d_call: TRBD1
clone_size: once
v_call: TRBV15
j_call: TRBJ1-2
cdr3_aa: CATSKVGRGQWSYGYTF
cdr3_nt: TGTGCCACCAGCAAAGTGGGCAGGGGGCAATGGAGCTATGGCTACACCTTC

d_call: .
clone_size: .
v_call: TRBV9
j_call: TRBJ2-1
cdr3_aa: CASSGTNSYNEQFF
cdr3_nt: TGTGCCAGCAGCGGGACGAACTCCTACAATGAGCAGTTCTTC

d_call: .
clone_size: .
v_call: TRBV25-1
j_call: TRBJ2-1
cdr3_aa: CASSEGVFEQFF
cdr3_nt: TGTGCCAGCAGTGAGGGGGTTTTTGAGCAGTTCTTC

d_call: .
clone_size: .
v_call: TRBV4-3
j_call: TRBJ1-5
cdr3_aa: CASSQDRTEGQPQHF
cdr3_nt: TGCGCCAGCAGCCAAGATAGGACCGAAGGTCAGCCCCAGCATTTT

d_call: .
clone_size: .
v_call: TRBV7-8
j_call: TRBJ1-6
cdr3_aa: CASSTPGNSPLHF
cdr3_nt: TGTGCCAGCAGCACACCAGGGAATTCACCCCTCCACTTT

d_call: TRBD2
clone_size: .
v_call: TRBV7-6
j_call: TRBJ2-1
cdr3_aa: CASSPLLAGVYNEQFF
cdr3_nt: TGTGCCAGCAGCCCCCTTCTAGCGGGAGTTTACAATGAGCAGTTCTTC

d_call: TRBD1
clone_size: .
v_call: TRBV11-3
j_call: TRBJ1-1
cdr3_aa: CASSSKSGQGWRLGTEAFF
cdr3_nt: TGTGCCAGCAGCTCCAAGTCCGGACAGGGATGGAGATTAGGGACTGAAGCTTTCTTT

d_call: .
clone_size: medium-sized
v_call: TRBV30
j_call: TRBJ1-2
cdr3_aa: CAWTTHLDPGGYTF
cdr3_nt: TGTGCCTGGACCACTCACCTGGACCCAGGGGGCTACACCTTC

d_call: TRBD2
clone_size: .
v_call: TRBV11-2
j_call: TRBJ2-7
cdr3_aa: CASSYLAGGPSGEQYF
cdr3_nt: TGTGCCAGCAGCTATCTAGCGGGAGGGCCCTCAGGGGAGCAGTACTTC

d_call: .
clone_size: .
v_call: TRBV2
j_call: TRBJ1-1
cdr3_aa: CASKRWMNTEAFF
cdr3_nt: TGTGCCAGCAAACGGTGGATGAACACTGAAGCTTTCTTT

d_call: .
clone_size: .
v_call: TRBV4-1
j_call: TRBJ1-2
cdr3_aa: CASSQTRPRLGGDNGYTF
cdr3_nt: TGCGCCAGCAGCCAGACAAGGCCACGACTCGGAGGGGATAATGGCTACACCTTC

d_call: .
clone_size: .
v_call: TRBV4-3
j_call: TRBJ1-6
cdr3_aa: CASSPGDYNSPLHF
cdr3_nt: TGCGCCAGCAGTCCAGGGGACTATAATTCACCCCTCCACTTT

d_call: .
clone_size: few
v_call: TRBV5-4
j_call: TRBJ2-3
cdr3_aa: CASSLRGPGSTDTQYF
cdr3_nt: TGTGCCAGCAGCTTGCGGGGGCCTGGAAGCACAGATACGCAGTATTTT

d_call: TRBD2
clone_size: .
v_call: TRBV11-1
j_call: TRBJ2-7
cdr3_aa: CASSRTSGRYSSYEQYF
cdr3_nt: TGTGCCAGCAGCCGGACTAGCGGGAGGTATAGCTCCTACGAGCAGTACTTC

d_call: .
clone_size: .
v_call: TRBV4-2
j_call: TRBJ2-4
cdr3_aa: CASSQRSSIENIQYF
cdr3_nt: TGTGCCAGCAGCCAACGCTCCAGCATAGAAAACATTCAGTACTTC

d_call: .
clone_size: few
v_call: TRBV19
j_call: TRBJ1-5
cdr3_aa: CASGGISNQPQHF
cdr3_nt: TGTGCCTCTGGGGGGATAAGCAATCAGCCCCAGCATTTT

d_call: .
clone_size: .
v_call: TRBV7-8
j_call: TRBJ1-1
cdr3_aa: CASSLEKGGGTEAFF
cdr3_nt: TGTGCCAGCAGCTTAGAAAAGGGGGGTGGCACTGAAGCTTTCTTT

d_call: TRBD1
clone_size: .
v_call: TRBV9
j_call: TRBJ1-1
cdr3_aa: CASSVDPRTGGYGGTEAFF
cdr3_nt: TGTGCCAGCAGCGTAGATCCTCGGACAGGGGGATATGGGGGCACTGAAGCTTTCTTT

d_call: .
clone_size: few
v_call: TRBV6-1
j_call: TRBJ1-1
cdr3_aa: CASSEAPGNTEAFF
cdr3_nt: TGTGCCAGCAGTGAAGCACCCGGGAACACTGAAGCTTTCTTT

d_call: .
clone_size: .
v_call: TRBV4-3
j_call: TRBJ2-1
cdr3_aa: CASSRDSYNEQFF
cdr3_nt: TGCGCCAGCAGTCGAGACAGCTACAATGAGCAGTTCTTC

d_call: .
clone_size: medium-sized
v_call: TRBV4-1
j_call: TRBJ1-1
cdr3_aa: CASSQDYRAFF
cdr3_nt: TGCGCCAGCAGCCAAGATTATCGGGCTTTCTTT

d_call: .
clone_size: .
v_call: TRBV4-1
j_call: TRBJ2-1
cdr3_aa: CASSPSQGTSNEQFF
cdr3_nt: TGCGCCAGCAGCCCAAGTCAAGGAACCTCCAATGAGCAGTTCTTC

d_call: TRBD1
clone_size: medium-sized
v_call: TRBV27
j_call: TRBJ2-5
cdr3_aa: CASSLSRTGDITQDETQYF
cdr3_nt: TGTGCCAGCAGTTTATCAAGGACAGGGGATATCACACAAGATGAGACCCAGTACTTC

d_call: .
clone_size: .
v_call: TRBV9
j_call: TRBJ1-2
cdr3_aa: CASSPGGRDF
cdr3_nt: TGTGCCAGCAGCCCCGGCGGCAGGGACTTC

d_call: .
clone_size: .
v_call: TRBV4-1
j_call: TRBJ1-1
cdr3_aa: CASSQDLRNTEAFF
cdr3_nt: TGCGCCAGCAGCCAAGATTTAAGGAACACTGAAGCTTTCTTT

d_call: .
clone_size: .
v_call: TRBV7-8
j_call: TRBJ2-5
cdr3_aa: CASSPRRSQETQYF
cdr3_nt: TGTGCCAGCAGCCCGAGACGGTCTCAAGAGACCCAGTACTTC

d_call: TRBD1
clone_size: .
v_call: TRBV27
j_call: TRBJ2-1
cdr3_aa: CASSNPDRFNEQFF
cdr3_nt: TGTGCCAGCAGTAACCCGGACAGGTTCAATGAGCAGTTCTTC

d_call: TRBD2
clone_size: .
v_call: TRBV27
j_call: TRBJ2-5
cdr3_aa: CASRASGRASETQYF
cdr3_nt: TGTGCCAGCAGGGCTAGCGGGAGGGCATCAGAGACCCAGTACTTC

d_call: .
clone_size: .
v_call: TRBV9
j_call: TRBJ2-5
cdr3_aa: CASSPPRFPETQYF
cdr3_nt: TGTGCCAGCAGCCCCCCCAGGTTCCCAGAGACCCAGTACTTC